The present T cell receptor beta chain was sequenced within a study of human T cells and chemical hapten exposure. Study-level background: Across the whole study, which lasted about 5.5 months, patients were given diphenylcyclopropenone on the scalp once a week.

Germline CDR1 reads KGHDR; CDR2 reads SFDVKD. Trimming removed 3 bases from V and 4 bases from J; junction bases left unmatched: 7. The CDR3 is 16 amino acids. The time point: patch test 1, 2 weeks after DPC sensitization. Treatment of the sample: therapeutic diphenylcyclopropenone sensitization with weekly scalp DPC. Non-pregnant alopecia patients aged 18 to 70, suitable for DPC therapy. This clonotype was detected ten times or more. As originally analysed: A per-sample median of about 100,000 TCRs was observed, with counts ranging from 23,224 to 690,600. MiXCR, run by TCRdb on the RACE reads, gives a single entry per CDR3 protein. TCRdb's processing, not the study's, gives the V and J calls here. The profile covers 380,000 or so distinct CDR3 sequences, with nearly 5% appearing a single time and 2% to 2.5% taken by the ten largest.

This clonotype was obtained from a woman in her 50s with alopecia areata. Some clones in this sample may be carry-over from other donors' samples. Sample: whole blood, taken in connection with sensitization to the hapten diphenylcyclopropenone (DPC). The chain is built from TRBV24-1 and TRBJ2-1; TRBD2 agrees at 8 bases. CDR3 sequence (DNA): TGTGCCACCAGTGATGGCTTAGCGGGACCTTACAATGAGCAGTTCTTC. Amino acid sequence: CATSDGLAGPYNEQFF.